The source of this T cell receptor beta chain is a study of OX40 agonist ivuxolimab in advanced cancers. In the case of this clone: Its matching antigen is unknown.

Libraries were prepared by immunoSEQ multiplex PCR; TCRdb keeps only in-frame clonotypes and omits some of them. This sample has roughly 95,000 clones, with about nine tenths found just once. Study-wide findings and caveats: Circulating CD4+ and CD8+ T cells showed clonal expansion by week 6 at 0.1 to 3.0 mg/kg. The antigen specificity of the peripheral T cells (those that were expanded) was not determined. Fewer expanded clones were found on average in CD4+ than in CD8+ T cells.

The CDR3 is 14 residues long. Trimming left V 9 bases short and J 5 bases short, with 17 bases between. Germline CDR1 and CDR2: WSHSY and SAAADI. The chain recombines TRBV10-2 with TRBJ1-5; the D gene is possibly TRBD1 (5 bases). The material sequenced was CD4+ or CD8+ T cells sorted from blood, taken in a trial of the OX40 agonist ivuxolimab. The sequence derives from an adult with an advanced solid tumor such as melanoma, head and neck, liver or kidney cancer. Here the CDR3 reads CASSPLGPHQPQHF. CDR3 in DNA: TGCGCCAGTTCTCCGTTGGGGCCACATCAGCCCCAGCATTTT.